This T cell receptor beta chain is drawn from a study of cytomegalovirus exposure and HLA in healthy donors. On the study more broadly: Researchers previously reported finding 90 million to 120 million unique TCR beta sequences from approximately 190 million T cells. From HLA-typed donors, an early data release held tens of millions of unique TCRs. General observations from the study: In a later analysis, several top co-occurrence clusters appeared linked to parvovirus B19, influenza, CMV and Epstein-Barr virus.

With regard to this clone: Antigen unknown.

Donors showed nominal health when sampled, although they likely had unrecorded immune exposures. CDR1 is SGHTA and CDR2 is FQGNSA in the germline V gene. The J segment lost 10 bases and the V segment lost 5 bases, leaving 6 bases of the junction unmatched. There are 12 residues in the CDR3. The PCR employed 60 Vbeta primers together with 13 Jbeta primers. The table came from immunoSEQ multiplex PCR; TCRdb's copy has only in-frame clones and leaves some out. This sample has some 120,000 clones, with about three quarters found just once. This TCR was sampled from a middle-aged man in good health and CMV-seropositive. Input material: PBMCs. The chain carries TRBV7-2 and TRBJ1-1, with 8 bases fitting TRBD1. CDR3 amino acids: CASSPRTGTAFF. CDR3 in DNA: TGTGCCAGCAGCCCTCGGACAGGGACAGCTTTCTTT.